These 32 T cell receptor beta chains share one sample of origin, sequenced in a study of identical twins. MiXCR, run by TCRdb on the 5' RACE reads, gives a single entry per CDR3 protein. The sample has 550,000 to 700,000 distinct CDR3 sequences; 21% are singletons. These sequences were also reported in another study, on T cells expressing NK-cell markers.

Sequencing input: PBMCs. The receptors originated from a woman aged 18-29 years in good health.

The table lists this clonotype with a few counts. This rearrangement joins TRBV5-5 to TRBJ1-1; D is possibly TRBD1 (6 bases). The CDR3 is made up of 18 amino acids. V was pared by 0 bases and J by 8 bases, with 26 bases between. Germline V gene data show CDR1 as SGHKS and CDR2 as YYEKEE (reference sequence). The CDR3 reads CASSLVSIQGYPFSEAFF. The CDR3 DNA reads as TGTGCCAGCAGCTTGGTTTCGATCCAGGGGTATCCTTTCTCAGAAGCTTTCTTT.

V and J are TRBV7-9 and TRBJ2-1, with 12 nucleotides matching TRBD2. This CDR3 has 15 residues. Germline V gene data show CDR1 as SEHNR and CDR2 as FQNEAQ (reference sequence). J was trimmed by 9 bases and V by 5 bases; bases with no gene match: 8. The CDR3: CASSNGLAGFSEQFF. CDR3 sequence (DNA): TGTGCCAGCAGCAACGGACTAGCGGGATTTAGTGAGCAGTTCTTC.

The table lists this clonotype with a few counts. CDR3 DNA: TGTGCCAGCAGCTTAGTTCAGGGGGTCGACAATGAGCAGTTCTTC. It yields the protein CASSLVQGVDNEQFF. The gene calls are TRBV7-9 and TRBJ2-1, with 7 bases matching TRBD1. The CDR3 runs to 15 residues. V lost 1 base and J lost 5; bases outside the gene matches: 5. In germline, CDR1 is SEHNR, CDR2 FQNEAQ (reference sequence).

This clonotype has just a few counts. The genes are TRBV12-3 or TRBV12-4 and TRBJ2-1; tentatively, D is TRBD2 (6 bases). Between the trimmed V and J ends, which lost 3 bases and 6 bases, there was a span of 18 bases. There are 16 residues in the CDR3. Written as DNA, the CDR3 is TGTGCCAGCAGTTTTGGACGAACGGGACTTCCCAATGAGCAGTTCTTC. As protein: CASSFGRTGLPNEQFF.

This clonotype has only a few counts. The rearrangement links TRBV5-1 to TRBJ2-3; possible D gene TRBD2, 6 bases. V was trimmed by 6 bases and J by 5 bases, leaving 16 bases between them. The CDR3 runs 14 residues. From germline, CDR1 is SGHRS and CDR2 YFSETQ. CDR3 in amino acids: CASTPSVGQDTQYF. DNA for the CDR3: TGCGCCAGCACTCCTAGCGTAGGACAAGATACGCAGTATTTT.

The chain links TRBV20-1 to TRBJ2-2, with 9 bases identical to TRBD1. The CDR3 length is 16 residues. Germline CDR1 and CDR2: DFQATT and SNEGSKA (reference sequence). Trimming cost V 3 bases and J 5 bases; bases outside gene matches: 10. The CDR3 sequence is CSAREQGAKRTGELFF. The CDR3 DNA sequence: TGCAGTGCTAGGGAACAGGGGGCTAAGAGAACCGGGGAGCTGTTTTTT.

In its sample, this clonotype was seen a few times. The J gene is TRBJ2-3, the V gene TRBV29-1; D may be TRBD2 (5 bases). Germline V gene sequence: CDR1 SQVTM, CDR2 ANQGSEA. The CDR3 runs 13 residues. V was trimmed by 4 bases and J by 2 bases, leaving 10 bases between them. CDR3 nucleotide sequence: TGCAGCGTTGGAATCGGGAACACAGATACGCAGTATTTT. It translates to CSVGIGNTDTQYF.

This clonotype turned up a few times. The CDR3 DNA is TGTGCCACCAGCAGAGACCTGGACAGGGGACGCGAGCAGTACTTC. Translated, it gives CATSRDLDRGREQYF. The V call is TRBV15, the J call TRBJ2-7; 9 bases align to TRBD1. This CDR3 region has 15 residues. Germline CDR1 reads LNHNV; CDR2 reads YYDKDF (reference sequence). The V gene end was trimmed by 0 bases and the J gene end by 6 bases; junction bases not matched to a gene: 6.

This clonotype occurred a few times. The chain links TRBV7-2 to TRBJ2-1; 7 nucleotides align to TRBD1. The germline gives CDR1 SGHTA, CDR2 FQGNSA. The CDR3 is 16 amino acids. The V segment lost 5 bases and the J segment 4 bases; nucleotides outside the gene matches: 11. The DNA of the CDR3 is TGTGCCAGCAGCCCAGTGACAGGGAGTACTTACAATGAGCAGTTCTTC. Translated, it gives CASSPVTGSTYNEQFF.

The chain recombines TRBV3-1 with TRBJ2-5, with TRBD2 matching over 10 bases. V trimming: 1 base; J trimming: 7 bases; junction bases outside the gene matches: 9. Germline loops: CDR1 LGHDT, CDR2 YNNKEL (reference sequence). This CDR3 spans 16 amino acids. The CDR3 DNA is TGTGCCAGCAGCCAAGTTGGGACTAGCGTCTCCGCGACCCAGTACTTC. This encodes CASSQVGTSVSATQYF.

The chain uses TRBV18 and TRBJ2-3; 12 positions match TRBD1. Trimming cost V 5 bases and J 4 bases; bases outside gene matches: 4. The germline CDR1 and CDR2 sequences are KGHSH and LQKENI. The CDR3 is made up of 15 amino acids. CDR3 sequence reads: CASSARDRGPDTQYF. In nucleotides, the CDR3 is TGTGCCAGCTCAGCACGGGACAGGGGGCCAGATACGCAGTATTTT.

This clonotype appeared a few times. In DNA, the CDR3 is TGTGCCAGCAGTTACTCTCCCAGGGGCGCCTACGAGCAGTACTTC. As protein: CASSYSPRGAYEQYF. The rearrangement links TRBV6-5 to TRBJ2-7, with D possibly being TRBD1 (6 bases). This CDR3 has 15 residues. CDR1 is MNHEY and CDR2 is SVGAGI in the germline V gene. V lost 0 bases to trimming and J lost 2 bases, with 11 bases between them.

This clonotype was found a few times. The V and J genes are TRBV11-2 and TRBJ2-1; TRBD2 is a possible D gene (5 bases). This CDR3 spans 15 amino acids. V was pared by 2 bases and J by 5 bases, with 13 bases between. From germline, CDR1 is SGHAT and CDR2 FQNNGV. The CDR3 sequence: CASSLFQRTHNEQFF. The CDR3 coding sequence is TGTGCCAGCAGCTTATTCCAGCGGACGCACAATGAGCAGTTCTTC.

This sequence joins TRBV5-1 and TRBJ2-4; D is unresolved. The CDR3 length is 14 residues. Germline lookup yields CDR1 SGHRS and CDR2 YFSETQ. V was clipped by 5 bases and J by 6 bases, with 15 bases between them. The CDR3 DNA is TGCGCCAGCAGTCCCGGTTCGGGCGCAAACATTCAGTACTTC. It encodes CASSPGSGANIQYF. Complete variable domain (other parts from reference TRBV5-1 and TRBJ2-4): KAGVTQTPRYLIKTRGQQVTLSCSPISGHRSVSWYQQTPGQGLQFLFEYFSETQRNKGNFPGRFSGRQFSNSRSEMNVSTLELGDSALYLCASSPGSGANIQYFGAGTRLSVL.

There are a few counts of this clonotype. The J gene is TRBJ2-1, the V gene TRBV7-6, with D possibly TRBD2 on 5 matching bases. Deletions cut 8 bases from V and 8 bases from J, with 19 bases between. The V gene's germline CDR1 is SGHVS and CDR2 FNYEAQ. The CDR3 has 14 amino acids. The CDR3 bases are TGTGCCAGCTCGGGGTCCGTACGAACGGATGAGCAGTTCTTC. Its protein product is CASSGSVRTDEQFF.

This clonotype was seen a handful of times. The chain couples TRBV20-1 to TRBJ2-5; 7 bases match TRBD2. There are 14 residues in the CDR3. From germline, CDR1 is DFQATT and CDR2 SNEGSKA (reference sequence). Germline trimming cut 3 bases from V and 5 bases from J; bases unmatched to any gene: 9. The CDR3 reads CSASLREGLETQYF. CDR3 bases: TGCAGTGCTAGTTTAAGGGAGGGCCTGGAGACCCAGTACTTC.

This clonotype has a count of ten or more. The V call is TRBV7-4, the J call TRBJ2-1, with a tentative D call TRBD2 (6 bases). This CDR3 has 14 amino acids. Germline CDR1 and CDR2: SGHVT and SQSDAQ. The ends were cut back, 3 bases at V and 5 bases at J, with 11 bases in the middle. In DNA, the CDR3 is TGTGCCAGCAGCTTCAACGGGGGTAACAATGAGCAGTTCTTC. The encoded protein is CASSFNGGNNEQFF.

V gene TRBV5-1 combines with J gene TRBJ2-5, with 10 bases aligning to TRBD1. J was trimmed by 3 bases and V by 1 base; bases with no gene match: 6. The CDR3 contains 16 residues. Germline V gene sequence: CDR1 SGHRS, CDR2 YFSETQ. This chain's CDR3 is CASSLYRDRGEETQYF. The CDR3 region has the DNA TGCGCCAGCAGCTTGTACCGGGACAGGGGAGAAGAGACCCAGTACTTC. Supplemented by reference TRBV5-1 and TRBJ2-5, the full variable domain reads KAGVTQTPRYLIKTRGQQVTLSCSPISGHRSVSWYQQTPGQGLQFLFEYFSETQRNKGNFPGRFSGRQFSNSRSEMNVSTLELGDSALYLCASSLYRDRGEETQYFGPGTRLLVL.

In DNA, the CDR3 is TGCAGTGCTCTCGAGGCCGGACCTATCACTGAAGCTTTCTTT. Protein product: CSALEAGPITEAFF. V and J are TRBV20-1 and TRBJ1-1; the D is unclear. CDR1 and CDR2 (germline): DFQATT, SNEGSKA (reference sequence). CDR3 length: 14 residues. V lost 5 bases and J 4 bases, leaving 17 bases between the germline ends.

J is TRBJ2-1 and V is TRBV7-9; 7 bases agree with TRBD1. Germline CDR1 is SEHNR and CDR2 is FQNEAQ (reference sequence). The CDR3 spans 15 residues. V was pared by 2 bases and J by 6 bases, with 7 bases of the junction left unmatched. The CDR3 here is CASSLRERGRNEQFF. CDR3 DNA sequence: TGTGCCAGCAGCTTACGCGAGAGGGGGCGCAATGAGCAGTTCTTC. Complete variable domain (other parts from reference TRBV7-9 and TRBJ2-1): DTGVSQNPRHKITKRGQNVTFRCDPISEHNRLYWYRQTLGQGPEFLTYFQNEAQLEKSRLLSDRFSAERPKGSFSTLEIQRTEQGDSAMYLCASSLRERGRNEQFFGPGTRLTVL.

This clonotype was counted ten times or more. The CDR3 loop is CASSLGPGAEYEQYF. In DNA form, the CDR3 reads TGTGCCAGCAGCTTAGGCCCGGGGGCCGAATACGAGCAGTACTTC. This chain uses TRBV7-9 with TRBJ2-7; D is tentatively TRBD1 or TRBD2 (6 bases each). This CDR3 contains 15 residues. Germline V gene data show CDR1 as SEHNR and CDR2 as FQNEAQ (reference sequence). Trimming pared 1 base from V and 4 bases from J, leaving 14 bases between.

V gene TRBV11-2 combines with J gene TRBJ2-2; TRBD1 aligns across 7 bases. Germline assignment: CDR1 SGHAT and CDR2 FQNNGV. With 7 bases clipped from V and 5 bases from J, the junction kept 13 bases outside the gene matches. The CDR3 runs 16 residues. In DNA form, the CDR3 reads TGTGCCAGCACCCTAGGAAGACAGGGCTGGACCGGGGAGCTGTTTTTT. This encodes CASTLGRQGWTGELFF.

V is TRBV7-9 and J is TRBJ2-7; 7 bases are a match to TRBD2. The CDR3 length is 13 residues. CDR1 is SEHNR and CDR2 is FQNEAQ in the germline V gene (reference sequence). V shed 11 bases and J 0 bases; nucleotides not matched to a gene: 7. CDR3 in DNA: TGTGCCGGCGGGGGAGGGAGCTCCTACGAGCAGTACTTC. It codes for CAGGGGSSYEQYF.

The table lists this clonotype with a few counts. This sequence joins TRBV12-3 or TRBV12-4 and TRBJ2-6; possibly TRBD1 for D (6 bases). CDR3 size: 18 residues. V lost 6 bases and J 0 bases, leaving 18 bases between the germline ends. The CDR3 loop reads CASSLTRTVISGANVLTF. CDR3 sequence (DNA): TGTGCCAGCAGCTTGACCCGGACAGTGATCTCTGGGGCCAACGTCCTGACTTTC.

The DNA of the CDR3 is TGTGCCAGCAGCGGGGGGGACGGAGGTGGGGAGCAGTACTTC. It translates to CASSGGDGGGEQYF. The chain recombines TRBV5-5 with TRBJ2-7, with 7 bases lining up with TRBD2. The trim removed 4 bases at V and 7 bases at J, leaving 11 bases unmatched. CDR3 size: 14 residues. Germline assignment: CDR1 SGHKS and CDR2 YYEKEE (reference sequence).

This clonotype has just a few counts. This chain links TRBV10-3 with TRBJ2-1, with a possible D match to TRBD2 (5 bases). Germline V gene lookup returns CDR1 ENHRY and CDR2 SYGVKD. The CDR3 consists of 13 residues. V was shortened by 2 bases and J by 7 bases, with 9 bases between the two germline ends. CDR3 sequence: CAISETRTNEQFF. CDR3 nucleotides: TGTGCCATCAGTGAGACGCGGACTAATGAGCAGTTCTTC.

This clonotype showed up many times. The chain uses TRBV5-1 and TRBJ2-3, with 8 positions matching TRBD1. In germline, CDR1 is SGHRS, CDR2 YFSETQ. Trimming took 0 bases from V and 1 from J; bases not matched to a gene: 1. This CDR3 comprises 15 residues. This chain's CDR3 is CASSLAGQGTDTQYF. The DNA of the CDR3 is TGCGCCAGCAGCTTGGCGGGACAGGGCACAGATACGCAGTATTTT.

This clonotype was seen a handful of times. The V gene is TRBV7-9, the J gene TRBJ2-2; D uncertain. The CDR3 extends over 14 amino acids. Germline V gene sequence: CDR1 SEHNR, CDR2 FQNEAQ (reference sequence). The germline V and J ends were trimmed by 0 bases and 4 bases, with 6 bases remaining between them. CDR3 sequence (DNA): TGTGCCAGCAGCTTAGCGCACAGCACCGGGGAGCTGTTTTTT. Translated, it gives CASSLAHSTGELFF.

In its sample, this clonotype was seen a few times. J is TRBJ2-1 and V is TRBV7-6, with no clear D. CDR3 size: 14 residues. From germline, CDR1 is SGHVS and CDR2 FNYEAQ. V was clipped by 5 bases and J by 6 bases, with 14 bases between them. CDR3 sequence reads: CASSPWSPPNEQFF. The CDR3 coding sequence is TGTGCCAGCAGCCCATGGTCGCCTCCCAATGAGCAGTTCTTC.

This clonotype was observed many times. The CDR3 DNA follows: TGTGCCAGCAGCGTAGTTACAGGGGGAACTTTCTTT. It specifies CASSVVTGGTFF. This chain links TRBV9 with TRBJ1-1, with TRBD1 identical over 8 bases. The CDR3 runs 12 residues. Germline CDR1 and CDR2: SGDLS and YYNGEE. Trimming removed 0 bases from V and 12 bases from J; junction bases left unmatched: 4.

Turning to this clonotype: A read error may account for a junction end that differs from germline. V gene TRBV5-6 combines with J gene TRBJ2-6, with D maybe TRBD1 (6 bases). Germline V CDR1 and CDR2: SGHDT, YYEEEE. The CDR3 consists of 18 residues. CDR3 sequence: CASSLRRQAFSGASVLTF. CDR3 bases: TGTGCCAGCAGCTTGAGGAGACAGGCCTTCTCTGGGGCCAGCGTCCTGACTTTC.

This clonotype was detected only a few times. The genes are TRBV4-3 and TRBJ2-7; D is undetermined. CDR3 size: 15 residues. The V and J ends lost 1 base and 1 base respectively, with 11 bases between them. Germline assignment: CDR1 LGHNA and CDR2 YSLEER. DNA for the CDR3: TGCGCCAGCAGCCAAGGAAACATAGGTTCCTACGAGCAGTACTTC. It encodes CASSQGNIGSYEQYF.